The 28 T cell receptor beta chains below all came from one sample that was sequenced in a study of cytomegalovirus exposure and HLA in healthy donors. 60 Vbeta and 13 Jbeta primers were used in PCR. Method: immunoSEQ multiplex PCR; TCRdb's copy keeps in-frame clones and lacks some. This sample has around 55,000 clones; 65% to 85% occur once, and the top ten carry 2.5%. The sample comprised PBMCs. The receptors originated from a female donor in good health and CMV-seronegative.

This CDR3 is CAIGEGTTNTEAFF. CDR3 DNA: TGTGCCATAGGGGAAGGGACAACGAACACTGAAGCTTTCTTT. The chain uses TRBV28 and TRBJ1-1, with D possibly being TRBD1 (6 bases). Per germline, CDR1 MDHEN and CDR2 SYDVKM. The CDR3 sequence is 14 residues long. V lost 10 bases, J lost 1 base, and 16 bases lay in between. Together with reference TRBV28 and TRBJ1-1, the CDR3 gives the full variable domain: DVKVTQSSRYLVKRTGEKVFLECVQDMDHENMFWYRQDPGLGLRLIYFSYDVKMKEKGDIPEGYSVSREKKERFSLILESASTNQTSMYLCAIGEGTTNTEAFFGQGTRLTVV.

CDR3 protein: CASSVFGGGYNEQFF. Here the CDR3 DNA reads TGTGCCAGCAGCGTATTTGGCGGGGGATACAATGAGCAGTTCTTC. The chain joins TRBV9 to TRBJ2-1; 7 bases agree with TRBD2. Per germline, CDR1 SGDLS and CDR2 YYNGEE. V shed 1 base, J shed 4 bases, and the junction held 5 bases outside the gene matches. The CDR3 totals 15 residues.

This chain links TRBV7-6 with TRBJ1-2; D remains unclear. Trimming shortened V by 5 bases and J by 0 bases, and 10 bases separated the two germline ends. The CDR3 spans 14 residues. Per the germline V gene, CDR1 is SGHVS and CDR2 is FNYEAQ. DNA for the CDR3: TGTGCCAGCAGCCCCTCCTCAGCTAACTATGGCTACACCTTC. Protein product: CASSPSSANYGYTF. Full variable domain (outside the CDR3, taken from reference TRBV7-6 and TRBJ1-2): GAGVSQSPRYKVTKRGQDVALRCDPISGHVSLYWYRQALGQGPEFLTYFNYEAQQDKSGLPNDRFSAERPEGSISTLTIQRTEQRDSAMYRCASSPSSANYGYTFGSGTRLTVV.

This chain links TRBV9 with TRBJ2-3; TRBD1 matches 10 bases. This CDR3 has 17 amino acids. Germline loops: CDR1 SGDLS, CDR2 YYNGEE. V trimming: 4 bases; J trimming: 2 bases; junction bases outside the gene matches: 10. CDR3 protein: CASSPPRGTGDTDTQYF. Here the CDR3 DNA reads TGTGCCAGCAGCCCACCGAGAGGGACAGGGGACACAGATACGCAGTATTTT.

This rearrangement joins TRBV2 to TRBJ1-2; D is unclear. Germline CDR1 is SNHLY and CDR2 is FYNNEI. Trimming stripped 8 bases from V and 8 bases from J, with 15 bases between. This CDR3 has 12 residues. The CDR3, as DNA: TGTGCCAGCCGACTTGTTACGGGGGGCTACACCTTC. This encodes CASRLVTGGYTF.

This clone was seen once. This chain joins TRBV4-3 and TRBJ1-3; 7 bases align to TRBD1. The germline gives CDR1 LGHNA, CDR2 YSLEER. V lost 1 base and J lost 2; bases outside the gene matches: 5. CDR3 length: 16 amino acids. CDR3 in amino acids: CASSQGPGGPGNTIYF. The CDR3, as DNA: TGCGCCAGCAGCCAAGGACCAGGGGGACCTGGAAACACCATATATTTT.

V and J are TRBV11-1 and TRBJ2-7, with D possibly matching TRBD1 (6 bases). The length of the CDR3 is 13 residues. Germline V gene data show CDR1 as SGHAT and CDR2 as FQDESV (reference sequence). V was cut by 5 bases and J by 6 bases, with 14 bases left in between. The CDR3 here is CASSRPPGVEQYF. The DNA for the CDR3 is TGTGCCAGCAGCCGCCCCCCAGGGGTCGAGCAGTACTTC.

The chain is built from TRBV28 and TRBJ2-3; possibly TRBD2 for D (6 bases). Germline CDR1 MDHEN, CDR2 SYDVKM. The CDR3 totals 14 residues. The germline V and J ends were trimmed by 3 bases and 1 base, with 8 bases remaining between them. CDR3 in amino acids: CASSLAGRTDTQYF. In DNA, the CDR3 is TGTGCCAGCAGTTTGGCGGGGCGCACAGATACGCAGTATTTT.

The genes are TRBV28 and TRBJ2-3, with 7 bases that match TRBD2. This CDR3 spans 16 amino acids. Germline trimming cut 6 bases from V and 0 bases from J; bases unmatched to any gene: 9. The germline V gene has CDR1 MDHEN and CDR2 SYDVKM. The CDR3 protein is CASSPIGAGSTDTQYF. CDR3 DNA: TGTGCCAGCAGCCCGATTGGAGCGGGGAGCACAGATACGCAGTATTTT.

The J gene is TRBJ2-1, the V gene TRBV9, with TRBD1 matching 9 bases. Germline loops: CDR1 SGDLS, CDR2 YYNGEE. V trimming: 4 bases; J trimming: 8 bases; junction bases outside the gene matches: 4. This CDR3 spans 13 amino acids. CDR3 residues: CASSPGQGYEQFF. The CDR3 region has the DNA TGTGCCAGCAGCCCGGGACAGGGTTATGAGCAGTTCTTC.

This clone was detected a few times. V is TRBV7-2 and J is TRBJ1-3; maybe TRBD1 (5 bases). Germline V gene sequence: CDR1 SGHTA, CDR2 FQGNSA. V gave up 5 bases and J gave up 2 bases, with 7 bases separating them. The CDR3 contains 13 residues. This chain's CDR3 is CASSAGPGNTIYF. In nucleotides, the CDR3 is TGTGCCAGCAGCGCGGGACCTGGAAACACCATATATTTT.

V and J are TRBV4-2 and TRBJ1-3; 8 bases align to TRBD1. V lost 2 bases to trimming and J lost 4 bases; unmatched junction nucleotides: 4. Germline lookup yields CDR1 LGHNA and CDR2 YNFKEQ. CDR3 length: 15 amino acids. CDR3 residues: CASSQQTGVGNTIYF. The CDR3 nucleotides read TGTGCCAGCAGCCAACAGACAGGGGTGGGAAACACCATATATTTT.

This clone was recorded a few times. This rearrangement joins TRBV4-2 to TRBJ1-1; TRBD1 is a possible D gene (6 bases). V dropped 1 base and J dropped 5 bases, with 8 bases sitting between them. This CDR3 is built from 13 residues. Germline-derived CDR1 and CDR2 are LGHNA and YNFKEQ. The CDR3 spells CASSQAGETEAFF. The DNA for the CDR3 is TGTGCCAGCAGCCAAGCAGGGGAAACTGAAGCTTTCTTT.

CDR3 nucleotide sequence: TGTGCAAGTCGCTTAGTACGGGGGTGGGCCGGGGAGCTGTTTTTT. Residues: CASRLVRGWAGELFF. The chain is built from TRBV12-2 and TRBJ2-2; the D call in the table, TRBD2, was not verified against the DNA. TRBV12-2 constitutes a pseudogene. This CDR3 contains 15 residues.

The chain employs TRBV6-1 and TRBJ2-1, with 8 nucleotides matching TRBD1. The junction had 10 bases not matched to a gene; V was cut back by 4 bases and J by 5 bases. The CDR3 consists of 16 residues. The germline gives CDR1 MNHNS, CDR2 SASEGT. CDR3: CASSGTGTGLNNEQFF. The CDR3 DNA reads as TGTGCCAGCAGTGGAACCGGGACAGGCCTCAACAATGAGCAGTTCTTC.

This chain joins TRBV19 and TRBJ2-7; D unclear. Germline assignment: CDR1 LNHDA and CDR2 SQIVND (reference sequence). The V and J ends lost 2 bases and 3 bases respectively, with 20 bases between them. This CDR3 has 17 amino acids. CDR3 residues: CASSIIEPPGIYYEQYF. CDR3 in DNA: TGTGCCAGTAGTATAATTGAGCCCCCCGGTATCTACTACGAGCAGTACTTC.

This rearrangement joins TRBV15 to TRBJ2-1, with TRBD2 matching 8 bases. The CDR3 has 14 amino acids. Germline V gene data show CDR1 as LNHNV and CDR2 as YYDKDF (reference sequence). After removal of 6 bases from V and 6 bases from J, the junction contained 7 bases not matched to a gene. The chain's CDR3 is CATRGGGGRNEQFF. The DNA of the CDR3 is TGTGCCACCAGAGGAGGCGGGGGGCGCAATGAGCAGTTCTTC.

This clone was seen more than once but under ten times. This chain uses TRBV4-1 with TRBJ1-4, with a possible D match to TRBD1 (6 bases). V was cut by 0 bases and J by 8 bases, with 16 bases left in between. The CDR3 is 16 residues long. From germline, CDR1 is MGHRA and CDR2 YSYEKL. CDR3 bases: TGCGCCAGCAGCCAAGATTTACAGGGTGTATGGGAAAAACTGTTTTTT. It yields the protein CASSQDLQGVWEKLFF.

The chain links TRBV28 to TRBJ2-4; 10 bases are shared with TRBD1. CDR1 and CDR2 (germline): MDHEN, SYDVKM. This CDR3 has 15 amino acids. V lost 4 bases to trimming and J lost 1 base; unmatched junction nucleotides: 1. The CDR3 here is CASSSGQGAKNIQYF. As DNA, the CDR3 is TGTGCCAGCAGTTCGGGACAGGGGGCCAAAAACATTCAGTACTTC.

The V call is TRBV15, the J call TRBJ2-1; D is uncertain. This CDR3 comprises 14 residues. V was trimmed by 0 bases and J by 9 bases, leaving 12 bases between them. Germline CDR1 reads LNHNV; CDR2 reads YYDKDF (reference sequence). This chain's CDR3 is CATSRDPWLPEQFF. The CDR3 DNA sequence: TGTGCCACCAGCAGAGATCCGTGGCTTCCTGAGCAGTTCTTC.

The chain joins TRBV6-5 to TRBJ1-5, with 7 positions matching TRBD1. CDR3 size: 15 residues. Germline values: CDR1 MNHEY, CDR2 SVGAGI. The V and J ends lost 6 bases and 5 bases, in that order; junction bases with no gene match: 10. The CDR3 loop is CASRAGTEQYQPQHF. CDR3 in DNA: TGTGCCAGCAGAGCTGGGACAGAGCAATATCAGCCCCAGCATTTT.

The gene calls are TRBV6-1 and TRBJ1-1; possible D gene TRBD1, 6 bases. V dropped 2 bases and J dropped 0 bases, with 13 bases sitting between them. Germline lookup yields CDR1 MNHNS and CDR2 SASEGT. This CDR3 comprises 16 residues. CDR3 nucleotide sequence: TGTGCCAGCAGTGAACTCAGGGGAACGGTGAACACTGAAGCTTTCTTT. This codes for CASSELRGTVNTEAFF.

The rearrangement links TRBV5-1 to TRBJ1-2, with 7 bases lining up with TRBD1. CDR3 length equals 15 residues. V lost 7 bases to trimming and J lost 6 bases; unmatched junction nucleotides: 15. Germline V gene data show CDR1 as SGHRS and CDR2 as YFSETQ. This CDR3 reads CASGQTSTGQHGYTF. The DNA of the CDR3 is TGCGCCAGCGGCCAAACCTCGACGGGACAGCATGGCTACACCTTC.

This clone was seen only a few times. The chain employs TRBV7-9 and TRBJ1-2; possible D gene TRBD1, 5 bases. The CDR3 spans 16 residues. V lost 2 bases, J lost 5 bases, and 18 bases lay in between. Looked up from germline, CDR1 is SEHNR and CDR2 is FQNEAQ (reference sequence). The CDR3 bases are TGTGCCAGCAGCTTATTTACAGGACCATTCCAGTATGGCTACACCTTC. Translated, it gives CASSLFTGPFQYGYTF.

The chain joins TRBV28 to TRBJ1-4; no firm D call. V shed 5 bases and J shed 5 bases, with 21 bases lying between them. Germline-derived CDR1 and CDR2 are MDHEN and SYDVKM. The CDR3 totals 17 residues. CDR3 protein: CASSLGEDRRVNEKLFF. CDR3 coding DNA: TGTGCCAGCAGTCTTGGGGAGGACCGACGGGTAAATGAAAAACTGTTTTTT. The whole variable domain, remainder taken from reference TRBV28 and TRBJ1-4, is DVKVTQSSRYLVKRTGEKVFLECVQDMDHENMFWYRQDPGLGLRLIYFSYDVKMKEKGDIPEGYSVSREKKERFSLILESASTNQTSMYLCASSLGEDRRVNEKLFFGSGTQLSVL.

The chain links TRBV28 to TRBJ1-2; the D gene is possibly TRBD1 (6 bases). Trimming shortened V by 4 bases and J by 3 bases, and 12 bases separated the two germline ends. In germline, CDR1 is MDHEN, CDR2 SYDVKM. The CDR3 is 14 amino acids. The CDR3 nucleotides are TGTGCCAGCAGTTCCGGGGGGCCGGACTATGGCTACACCTTC. Its translation is CASSSGGPDYGYTF.

The chain joins TRBV9 to TRBJ2-3, with D possibly being TRBD1 (6 bases). In germline, CDR1 is SGDLS, CDR2 YYNGEE. The ends were cut back, 0 bases at V and 4 bases at J, with 12 bases in the middle. The CDR3 has 15 residues. The CDR3, as DNA: TGTGCCAGCAGCGTAGTCGGGGACACTCCAGATACGCAGTATTTT. Translation: CASSVVGDTPDTQYF.

Turning to this clone: The sample carries other DNA sequences with the same CDR3. The V and J genes are TRBV30 and TRBJ1-2, with a tentative D call TRBD1 (5 bases). The CDR3 has 12 amino acids. The V and J ends lost 2 bases and 4 bases respectively, with 8 bases between them. Germline CDR1 and CDR2: GTSNPN and SVGIG (reference sequence). The CDR3: CAWSPGRYGYTF. In nucleotides, the CDR3 is TGTGCCTGGAGTCCAGGGCGCTATGGCTACACCTTC.